The 7 T cell receptor beta chains below come from one sample, sequenced in a study of blood T cells in healthy people across ages (dated by TCRdb to about 2015). Library method: 5' RACE. A second PCR of about 6 to 12 cycles was run with a J-beta primer mix and a sample-barcoded 5' primer. The public reads were run again by TCRdb, first through fastp at Q25 and then through MiXCR, and only productive beta chains were kept. When rows share a CDR3 protein, they turn into one entry using the most common DNA and genes. The sample table lists 1.8 million or so distinct CDR3 sequences, roughly 43% of them with a count of one. The biggest ten clones account for roughly 24% of the sample. Sample: blood. These receptors originate from a human donor in good health.

The chain has TRBV10-3 and TRBJ1-1; weak D call: TRBD1 (6 bases). This CDR3 region has 14 residues. Trimming left V 0 bases short and J 7 bases short, with 12 bases between. CDR1 is ENHRY, CDR2 SYGVKD, per germline. This CDR3 reads CAISESGGMVEAFF. In DNA form, the CDR3 reads TGTGCCATCAGTGAGTCGGGGGGCATGGTTGAAGCTTTCTTT.

J is TRBJ2-3 and V is TRBV20-1, with 10 positions matching TRBD2. This CDR3 has 18 residues. The germline gives CDR1 DFQATT, CDR2 SNEGSKA (reference sequence). Germline trimming cut 5 bases from V and 0 bases from J; bases unmatched to any gene: 14. The CDR3 loop reads CSAGANPGLAASTDTQYF. The CDR3 DNA follows: TGCAGTGCTGGAGCAAACCCCGGACTAGCGGCGAGCACAGATACGCAGTATTTT.

The chain recombines TRBV4-2 with TRBJ2-5; possibly TRBD2 for D (7 bases). The V end lost 5 bases, the J end lost 3 bases, and 16 bases lay between the germline ends. Germline CDR1 is LGHNA and CDR2 is YNFKEQ. This CDR3 is built from 15 residues. CDR3 coding DNA: TGTGCCAGCAGCTCAGGGGCTAGCGGAGAAGAGACCCAGTACTTC. Amino acid sequence: CASSSGASGEETQYF.

The table lists this clonotype with a few counts. J is TRBJ1-5 and V is TRBV10-2; possibly TRBD1 for D (5 bases). The V gene lost 7 bases and the J gene lost 6 bases, with 16 bases spanning the gap. The CDR3 totals 14 residues. CDR1 and CDR2 (germline): WSHSY, SAAADI. The DNA of the CDR3 is TGCGCCAGCACCCCGGTGGCGGGACTTCAGCCCCAGCATTTT. Translation gives CASTPVAGLQPQHF.

This clonotype was seen a few times. V is TRBV3-1 and J is TRBJ1-2; D is unresolved. The CDR3 spans 14 residues. CDR1 and CDR2 (germline): LGHDT, YNNKEL (reference sequence). Deletions cut 2 bases from V and 5 bases from J, with 12 bases between. CDR3 nucleotide sequence: TGTGCCAGCAGCCAAATGGCGTCGGTATATGGCTACACCTTC. Protein sequence: CASSQMASVYGYTF.

The genes are TRBV12-3 or TRBV12-4 and TRBJ2-6, with D uncertain. The CDR3 runs to 13 residues. Trimming stripped 5 bases from V and 3 bases from J, with 5 bases between. In DNA, the CDR3 is TGTGCCAGCAGTAACATTGGGGCCAACGTCCTGACTTTC. It specifies CASSNIGANVLTF.

This clonotype turned up a few times. The chain is built from TRBV6-1 and TRBJ2-4; 7 bases map to TRBD2. This CDR3 has 16 residues. Trimming cost V 5 bases and J 0 bases; bases outside gene matches: 7. The V gene's germline CDR1 is MNHNS and CDR2 SASEGT. The CDR3 is CASSIWGGLAKNIQYF. CDR3 coding DNA: TGTGCCAGCAGTATTTGGGGGGGATTAGCCAAAAACATTCAGTACTTC.